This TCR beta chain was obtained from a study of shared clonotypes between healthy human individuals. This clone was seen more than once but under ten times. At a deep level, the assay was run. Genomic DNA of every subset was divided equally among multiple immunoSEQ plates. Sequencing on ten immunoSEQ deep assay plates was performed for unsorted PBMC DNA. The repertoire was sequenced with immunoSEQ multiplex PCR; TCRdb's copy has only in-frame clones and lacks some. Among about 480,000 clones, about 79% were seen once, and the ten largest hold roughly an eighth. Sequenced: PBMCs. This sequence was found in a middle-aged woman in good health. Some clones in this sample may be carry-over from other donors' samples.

CDR3 residues: CASSLDSQYQPQHF. DNA for the CDR3: TGCGCCAGCAGCTTGGACAGCCAATATCAGCCCCAGCATTTT. V is TRBV5-1 and J is TRBJ1-5; no definite D call. Trimming cost V 0 bases and J 5 bases, with 9 bases left between them. This CDR3 comprises 14 residues. Germline CDR1 is SGHRS and CDR2 is YFSETQ.